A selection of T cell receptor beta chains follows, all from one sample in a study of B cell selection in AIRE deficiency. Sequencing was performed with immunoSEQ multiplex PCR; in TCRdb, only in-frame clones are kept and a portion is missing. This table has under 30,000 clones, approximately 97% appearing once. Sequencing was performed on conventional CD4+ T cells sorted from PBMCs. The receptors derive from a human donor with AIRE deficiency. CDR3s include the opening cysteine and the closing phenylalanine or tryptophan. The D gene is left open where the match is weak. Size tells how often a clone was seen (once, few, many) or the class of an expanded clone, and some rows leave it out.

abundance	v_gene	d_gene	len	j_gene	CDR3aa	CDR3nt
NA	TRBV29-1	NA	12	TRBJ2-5	CSVVEYQETQYF	TGCAGCGTTGTAGAGTACCAAGAGACCCAGTACTTC
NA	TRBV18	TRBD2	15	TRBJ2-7	CASSELAGTVGEQYF	TGTGCCAGCTCAGAACTAGCGGGGACTGTGGGTGAGCAGTACTTC
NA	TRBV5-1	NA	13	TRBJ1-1	CASSLGGAPEAFF	TGCGCCAGCAGCTTGGGGGGGGCCCCTGAAGCTTTCTTT
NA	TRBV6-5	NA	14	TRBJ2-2	CASRRGVNTGELFF	TGTGCCAGCAGGCGGGGTGTGAACACCGGGGAGCTGTTTTTT
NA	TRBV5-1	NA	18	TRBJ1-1	CASSLMASGQHMNTEAFF	TGCGCCAGCAGCTTGATGGCATCGGGGCAACACATGAACACTGAAGCTTTCTTT
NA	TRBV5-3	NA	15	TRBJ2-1	CARSLDRTVYNEQFF	TGTGCCAGAAGCTTGGATAGAACGGTCTACAATGAGCAGTTCTTC
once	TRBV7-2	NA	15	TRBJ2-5	CASSPPGARGETQYF	TGTGCCAGCAGCCCCCCGGGGGCCCGGGGGGAGACCCAGTACTTC
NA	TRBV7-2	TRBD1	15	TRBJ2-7	CASSFEQGGSYEQYF	TGTGCCAGCAGCTTCGAACAGGGGGGATCCTACGAGCAGTACTTC
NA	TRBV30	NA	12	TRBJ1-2	CAWSEGKTGYTF	TGTGCCTGGAGTGAGGGGAAAACTGGCTACACCTTC
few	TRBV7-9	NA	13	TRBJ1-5	CARKLGSNQPQHF	TGTGCCAGGAAGTTGGGTAGCAATCAGCCCCAGCATTTT
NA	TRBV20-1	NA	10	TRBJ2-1	CSASKYEQFF	TGCAGTGCTAGTAAGTACGAGCAGTTCTTC
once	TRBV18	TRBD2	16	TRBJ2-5	CASSPGLAGGQETQYF	TGTGCCAGCTCACCGGGACTAGCGGGAGGGCAAGAGACCCAGTACTTC
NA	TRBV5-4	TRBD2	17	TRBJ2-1	CASSLDRTSGLYNEQFF	TGTGCCAGCAGCTTGGACCGGACTAGCGGGCTCTACAATGAGCAGTTCTTC
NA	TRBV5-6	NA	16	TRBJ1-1	CASSLRWRGKNTEAFF	TGTGCCAGCAGCTTGAGGTGGCGGGGGAAGAACACTGAAGCTTTCTTT
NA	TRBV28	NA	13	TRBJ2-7	CASGWGQSYEQYF	TGTGCCAGCGGGTGGGGGCAGAGCTACGAGCAGTACTTC
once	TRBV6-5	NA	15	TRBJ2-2	CASSISPASRWELFF	TGTGCCAGCAGTATTAGTCCGGCGTCCCGATGGGAGCTGTTTTTT
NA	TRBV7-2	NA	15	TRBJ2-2	CASSLGQPNTGELFF	TGTGCCAGCAGCTTAGGACAGCCGAACACCGGGGAGCTGTTTTTT
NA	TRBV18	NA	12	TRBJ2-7	CASSPTSYEQYF	TGTGCCAGCTCACCCACTTCTTACGAGCAGTACTTC
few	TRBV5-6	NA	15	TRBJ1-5	CASSSGLYSNQPQHF	TGTGCCAGCAGCTCGGGACTGTATAGCAATCAGCCCCAGCATTTT
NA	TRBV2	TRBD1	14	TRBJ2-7	CASSETGGVAEQYF	TGTGCCAGCAGTGAAACAGGGGGAGTAGCCGAGCAGTACTTC
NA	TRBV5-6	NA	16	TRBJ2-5	CASSLVGESLQETQYF	TGTGCCAGCAGCTTGGTGGGGGAGTCGCTTCAAGAGACCCAGTACTTC
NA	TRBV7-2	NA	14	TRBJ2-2	CASSYRGGGGELFF	TGTGCCAGCAGCTACAGGGGGGGCGGCGGGGAGCTGTTTTTT
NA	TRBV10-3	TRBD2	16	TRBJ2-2	CAIRREGGTNTGELFF	TGTGCCATCAGACGTGAGGGAGGGACGAACACCGGGGAGCTGTTTTTT
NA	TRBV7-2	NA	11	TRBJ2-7	CASSLLYEQYF	TGTGCCAGCAGCTTACTGTACGAGCAGTACTTC
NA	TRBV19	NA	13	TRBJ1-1	CASSNQGNTEAFF	TGTGCCAGTAGTAATCAGGGGAACACTGAAGCTTTCTTT
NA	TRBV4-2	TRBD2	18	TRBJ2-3	CASSQDPLAGGSTDTQYF	TGTGCCAGCAGCCAAGATCCCCTAGCGGGAGGCAGCACAGATACGCAGTATTTT
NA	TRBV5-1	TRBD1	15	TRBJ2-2	CASSLRRGTTGELFF	TGCGCCAGCAGCTTGCGCAGGGGGACCACCGGGGAGCTGTTTTTT
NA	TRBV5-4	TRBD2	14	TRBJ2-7	CASSYSGRSYEQYF	TGTGCCAGCAGCTATAGCGGGAGGTCTTACGAGCAGTACTTC
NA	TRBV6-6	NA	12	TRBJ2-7	CASSDLGYEQYF	TGTGCCAGCAGCGACTTGGGCTACGAGCAGTACTTC
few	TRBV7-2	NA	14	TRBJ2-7	CASSLMLWSYEQYF	TGTGCCAGCAGCTTAATGTTATGGAGCTACGAGCAGTACTTC
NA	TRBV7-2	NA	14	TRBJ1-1	CASSLVSVNTEAFF	TGTGCCAGCAGCTTAGTGAGTGTTAACACTGAAGCTTTCTTT
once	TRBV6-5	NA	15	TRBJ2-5	CASSRQVLRQETQYF	TGTGCCAGCAGTCGACAGGTCTTACGCCAAGAGACCCAGTACTTC
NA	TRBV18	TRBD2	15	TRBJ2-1	CASSPQAGPINEQFF	TGTGCCAGCTCACCTCAAGCGGGGCCGATCAATGAGCAGTTCTTC
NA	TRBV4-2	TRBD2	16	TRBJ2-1	CASSQATSGTIDEQFF	TGTGCCAGCAGCCAAGCGACTAGCGGGACTATAGATGAGCAGTTCTTC
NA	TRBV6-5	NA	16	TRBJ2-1	CASSYSPGADYNEQFF	TGTGCCAGCAGTTACTCTCCGGGAGCGGACTACAATGAGCAGTTCTTC
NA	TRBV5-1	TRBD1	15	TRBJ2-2	CASSPGTANTGELFF	TGCGCCAGCAGTCCCGGGACAGCGAACACCGGGGAGCTGTTTTTT
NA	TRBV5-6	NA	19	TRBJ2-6	CASGSAGDSTFSGANVLTF	TGTGCCAGCGGGTCGGCGGGGGACAGCACCTTCTCTGGGGCCAACGTCCTGACTTTC
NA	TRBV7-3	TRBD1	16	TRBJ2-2	CASSLDRDRTSGELFF	TGTGCCAGCAGCTTAGACCGGGACAGAACATCCGGGGAGCTGTTTTTT
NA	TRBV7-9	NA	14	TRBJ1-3	CASSLVLSGNTIYF	TGTGCCAGCAGCTTAGTCCTCTCTGGAAACACCATATATTTT
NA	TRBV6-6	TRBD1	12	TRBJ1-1	CASSSDRVRAFF	TGTGCCAGCAGTTCTGACAGGGTACGTGCTTTCTTT
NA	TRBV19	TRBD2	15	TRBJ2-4	CASSSGPGGRYIQYF	TGTGCCAGTAGTTCCGGCCCGGGGGGGAGATACATTCAGTACTTC
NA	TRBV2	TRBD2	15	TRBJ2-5	CASTGLAGVQETQYF	TGTGCCAGCACCGGACTAGCGGGAGTCCAAGAGACCCAGTACTTC
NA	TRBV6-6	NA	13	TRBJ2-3	CASTPAGTDTQYF	TGTGCCAGCACCCCCGCGGGCACAGATACGCAGTATTTT
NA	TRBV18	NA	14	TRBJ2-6	CASSPLDGANVLTF	TGTGCCAGCTCACCCCTGGATGGGGCCAACGTCCTGACTTTC
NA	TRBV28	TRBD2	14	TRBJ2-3	CASSPSGTVDTQYF	TGTGCCAGCAGTCCTAGCGGGACGGTAGATACGCAGTATTTT
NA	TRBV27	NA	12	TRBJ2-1	CASSGGPREQFF	TGTGCCAGCAGTGGAGGGCCGAGGGAGCAGTTCTTC
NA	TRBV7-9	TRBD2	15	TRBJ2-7	CASSFGASGSSEQYF	TGTGCCAGCAGCTTTGGGGCTAGCGGGAGCTCCGAGCAGTACTTC
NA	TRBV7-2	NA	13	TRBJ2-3	CASSLAGPGGQYF	TGTGCCAGCAGCTTAGCAGGACCCGGGGGGCAGTATTTT
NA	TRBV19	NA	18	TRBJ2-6	CASSMVSGVVSGANVLTF	TGTGCCAGTAGTATGGTATCAGGGGTCGTTTCTGGGGCCAACGTCCTGACTTTC
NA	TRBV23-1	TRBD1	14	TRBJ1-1	CASSQDRLNTEAFF	TGCGCCAGCAGTCAGGACAGGCTGAACACTGAAGCTTTCTTT
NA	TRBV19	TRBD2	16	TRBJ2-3	CASSPRTSGNTDTQYF	TGTGCCAGTAGTCCCCGGACTAGCGGCAACACAGATACGCAGTATTTT
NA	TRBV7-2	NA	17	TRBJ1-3	CASSQRAGARLGNTIYF	TGTGCCAGCAGCCAAAGGGCGGGGGCGAGACTTGGAAACACCATATATTTT
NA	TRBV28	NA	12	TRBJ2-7	CASSFRQTEQYF	TGTGCCAGCAGTTTTCGACAGACCGAGCAGTACTTC
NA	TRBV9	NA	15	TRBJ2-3	CASSPTSTATDTQYF	TGTGCCAGCAGCCCCACTAGCACGGCGACAGATACGCAGTATTTT
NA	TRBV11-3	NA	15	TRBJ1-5	CASSASGTDNQPQHF	TGTGCCAGCAGCGCATCCGGGACCGATAATCAGCCCCAGCATTTT
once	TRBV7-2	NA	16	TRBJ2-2	CASSLETREFTGELFF	TGTGCCAGCAGCTTGGAGACTAGGGAATTTACCGGGGAGCTGTTTTTT
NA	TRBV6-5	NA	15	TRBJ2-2	CASKIEILDTGELFF	TGTGCCAGCAAAATAGAGATCTTGGACACCGGGGAGCTGTTTTTT